A selection of T cell receptor beta chains follows, all from one sample in a study of vaccination effects on CD4 cells after COVID-19. Their antigens are not known. Clones were sequenced by immunoSEQ multiplex PCR, and TCRdb holds only the in-frame ones, with some missing. The sample holds about 41,000 clones, under 75% seen once. The sample here was CD4+ T cells from PBMCs cultured with HCoV-OC43 spike peptides, taken before COVID-19 vaccination. The receptors derive from a human donor who received a COVID-19 vaccine. Both conserved end residues are trimmed from each CDR3.

TRBJ2-5 | TRBV2 | ASSRQETQY
TRBJ1-2 | TRBV5-1 | ASSAGQGSYGYT
TRBJ2-5 | TRBV6-6 | ASSQRDRSTTFQETQY
TRBJ1-2 | TRBV28 | ASSSKGPYGYT
TRBJ2-7 | TRBV6-6 | ASTRTGTSYEQY
TRBJ2-3 | TRBV4-1 | ASSFPRETGATDTQY
TRBJ2-7 | TRBV28 | ASSSTVPREQY
TRBJ2-3 | TRBV12-5 | ASGLVQASTDTQY
TRBJ2-7 | TRBV25-1 | ASSDYILYEQY
TRBJ1-1 | TRBV29-1 | SGDRELDTEAF
TRBJ2-2 | TRBV28 | ASSLYRATGELF
TRBJ2-5 | TRBV7-2 | ASSPRVAGGGETQY
TRBJ2-7 | TRBV28 | ASSPSSYEQY
TRBJ1-5 | TRBV19 | ASSPRTRNSNQPQH
TRBJ1-2 | TRBV7-9 | ASSFTGGVNYGYT
TRBJ1-4 | TRBV11-2 | ASSLGQFNEKLF
TRBJ2-3 | TRBV19 | ASSIGAGVTDTQY
TRBJ2-2 | TRBV5-6 | ASSFGGELF
TRBJ2-7 | TRBV4-2 | ASSQDSSGGRYEQY
TRBJ1-6 | TRBV6-6 | ASSYSQDSYNSPLH
TRBJ2-2 | TRBV18 | ASSARTAGTTGELF
TRBJ1-6 | TRBV12-5 | ASGPGRGQGNSPLH
TRBJ1-1 | TRBV19 | ASSITPNTEAF
TRBJ2-2 | TRBV25-1 | ASSGTFAGELF
TRBJ1-1 | TRBV5-1 | ASRQGTGGNTEAF
TRBJ1-4 | TRBV7-8 | ASSLSGTAGGEKLF
TRBJ1-2 | TRBV5-6 | ASSSLNPGQRGRWDGYT
TRBJ2-2 | TRBV10-3 | AVRTSGTNTGELF
TRBJ1-1 | TRBV19 | ASSRTGVATEAF
TRBJ2-7 | TRBV5-1 | ASSFRSRIAGTRYEQY
TRBJ1-3 | TRBV6-6 | ASSYSLESTIY
TRBJ2-7 | TRBV15 | ATSRGGSSEQY
TRBJ2-2 | TRBV28 | ASAIGGSGTGELF
TRBJ2-3 | TRBV6-6 | ASKRGDTDTQY
TRBJ2-5 | TRBV2 | ASTRNQETQY
TRBJ2-1 | TRBV6-5 | ASREGVRNEQF
TRBJ2-4 | TRBV6-5 | ASRPLSKNIQY
TRBJ1-2 | TRBV7-9 | ASSNSGHHGYT
TRBJ1-2 | TRBV19 | ASSISQPGTNYGYT
TRBJ1-1 | TRBV24-1 | ATSDWGGEAF
TRBJ2-3 | TRBV3-1/TRBV3-2 | ASSLRDYITDTQY
TRBJ2-5 | TRBV2 | ASSAALGSPRGETQY
TRBJ1-2 | TRBV7-2 | ASSPGPNYGYT
TRBJ1-3 | TRBV18 | ASSPRVLSGNTIY
TRBJ1-2 | TRBV9 | ASSVDGYYGYT
TRBJ1-1 | TRBV30 | AWSANLLNTEAF
TRBJ2-1 | TRBV6-5 | ASRGLASYNEQF
TRBJ2-7 | TRBV7-2 | ASSVSYEQY
TRBJ2-7 | TRBV5-1 | ASSYGLAGTYEQY
TRBJ2-7 | TRBV7-3 | ASSDTYRDEQY
TRBJ2-3 | TRBV27 | ASSLSTGTDTQY
TRBJ1-4 | TRBV5-1 | ASSPSSGNEKLF
TRBJ2-7 | TRBV27 | ASSRRTSGASSYEQY
TRBJ2-7 | TRBV19 | ASSLPGQGTYEQY